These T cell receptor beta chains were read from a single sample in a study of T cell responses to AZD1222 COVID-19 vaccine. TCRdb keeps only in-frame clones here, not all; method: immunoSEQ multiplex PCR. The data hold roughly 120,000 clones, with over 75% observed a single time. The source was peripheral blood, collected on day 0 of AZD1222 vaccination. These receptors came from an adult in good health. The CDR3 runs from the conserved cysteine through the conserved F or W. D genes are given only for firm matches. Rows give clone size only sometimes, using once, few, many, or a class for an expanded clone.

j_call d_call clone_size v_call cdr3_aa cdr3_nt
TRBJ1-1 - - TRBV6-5 CASSQPGGERAFF TGTGCCAGCAGTCAACCGGGGGGGGAGCGGGCTTTCTTT
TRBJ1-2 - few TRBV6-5 CASYRANYGYTF TGTGCCAGTTATAGGGCTAACTATGGCTACACCTTC
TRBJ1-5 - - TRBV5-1 CASSLGDINQPQHF TGCGCCAGCAGCTTGGGCGACATCAATCAGCCCCAGCATTTT
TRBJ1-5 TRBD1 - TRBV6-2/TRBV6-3 CASSHLTGDAQPQHF TGTGCCAGCAGTCACTTGACAGGGGACGCTCAGCCCCAGCATTTT
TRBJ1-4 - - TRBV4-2 CASSQDDRQNEKLFF TGTGCCAGCAGCCAGGATGACAGGCAAAATGAAAAACTGTTTTTT
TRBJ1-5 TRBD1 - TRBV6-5 CASRTGGAGNQPQHF TGTGCCAGCAGGACAGGGGGCGCTGGCAATCAGCCCCAGCATTTT
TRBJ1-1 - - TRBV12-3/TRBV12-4 CASSGNTEAFF TGTGCCAGCAGTGGAAACACTGAAGCTTTCTTT
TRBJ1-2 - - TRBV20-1 CSAWGGYGYTF TGCAGTGCTTGGGGAGGGTATGGCTACACCTTC
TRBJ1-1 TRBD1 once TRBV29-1 CSARRGDRGPLTEAFF TGCAGCGCTAGAAGGGGGGACAGGGGGCCGCTCACTGAAGCTTTCTTT
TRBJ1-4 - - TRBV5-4 CASSPGQDEKLFF TGTGCCAGCAGCCCAGGCCAGGATGAAAAACTGTTTTTT
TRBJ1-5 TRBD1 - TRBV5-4 CASSQFGTGGNQPQHF TGTGCCAGCAGCCAATTCGGGACAGGTGGCAATCAGCCCCAGCATTTT
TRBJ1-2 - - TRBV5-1 CASSLRQGGYGYTF TGCGCCAGCAGCTTGCGTCAGGGAGGCTATGGCTACACCTTC
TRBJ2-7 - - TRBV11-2 CASSLVGRWEQYF TGTGCCAGCAGCTTAGTTGGCAGATGGGAGCAGTACTTC
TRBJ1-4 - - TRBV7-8 CASSTRAGPEINEKLFF TGTGCCAGCAGCACACGGGCGGGTCCCGAAATTAATGAAAAACTGTTTTTT
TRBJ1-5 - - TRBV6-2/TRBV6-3 CASSPNIGHSNQPQHF TGTGCCAGCAGCCCCAACATAGGCCATAGCAATCAGCCCCAGCATTTT
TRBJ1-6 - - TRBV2 CASSPNRNENSPLHF TGTGCCAGCAGCCCAAACAGAAATGAAAATTCACCCCTCCACTTT
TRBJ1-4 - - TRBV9 CASSLTTVSTTNEKLFF TGTGCCAGCAGCTTGACGACAGTCAGCACAACTAATGAAAAACTGTTTTTT
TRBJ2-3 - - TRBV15 CATSRDKFTDTQYF TGTGCCACCAGCAGAGATAAATTCACAGATACGCAGTATTTT
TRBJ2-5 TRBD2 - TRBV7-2 CASSLSGGARETQYF TGTGCCAGCAGCCTTAGCGGGGGGGCCCGAGAGACCCAGTACTTC
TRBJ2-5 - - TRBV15 CATSRTNGGQETQYF TGTGCCACCAGCCGCACTAACGGTGGGCAAGAGACCCAGTACTTC
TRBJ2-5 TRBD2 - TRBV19 CASSIVASGGPQETQYF TGTGCCAGTAGTATAGTAGCCAGCGGGGGCCCACAAGAGACCCAGTACTTC
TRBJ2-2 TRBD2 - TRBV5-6 CASSFFSASGFAGELFF TGTGCCAGCAGCTTCTTTTCGGCTAGCGGATTTGCCGGGGAGCTGTTTTTT